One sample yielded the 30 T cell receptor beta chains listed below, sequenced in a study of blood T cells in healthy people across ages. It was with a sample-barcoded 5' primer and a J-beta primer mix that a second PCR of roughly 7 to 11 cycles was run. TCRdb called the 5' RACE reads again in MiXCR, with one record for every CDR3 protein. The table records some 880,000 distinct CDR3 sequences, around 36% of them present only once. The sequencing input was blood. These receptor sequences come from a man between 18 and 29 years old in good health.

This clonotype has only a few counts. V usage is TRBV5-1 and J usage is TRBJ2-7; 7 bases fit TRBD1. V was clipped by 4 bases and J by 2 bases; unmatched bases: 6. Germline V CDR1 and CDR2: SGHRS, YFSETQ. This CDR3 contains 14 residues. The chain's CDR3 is CASSDRQGPYEQYF. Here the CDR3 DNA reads TGCGCCAGCAGCGACCGACAGGGTCCCTACGAGCAGTACTTC.

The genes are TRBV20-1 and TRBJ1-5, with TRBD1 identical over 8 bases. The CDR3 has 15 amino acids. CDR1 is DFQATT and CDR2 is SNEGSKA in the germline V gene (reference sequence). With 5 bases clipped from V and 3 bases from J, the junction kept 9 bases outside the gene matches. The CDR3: CSAVDRGYANQPQHF. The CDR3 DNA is TGCAGTGCTGTTGACAGGGGATACGCCAATCAGCCCCAGCATTTT.

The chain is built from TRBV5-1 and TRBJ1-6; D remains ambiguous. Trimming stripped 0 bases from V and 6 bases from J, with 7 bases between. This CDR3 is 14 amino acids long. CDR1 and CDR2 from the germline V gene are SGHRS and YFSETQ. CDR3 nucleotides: TGCGCCAGCAGCTTGGTGGGTAGTAATTCACCCCTCCACTTT. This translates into CASSLVGSNSPLHF.

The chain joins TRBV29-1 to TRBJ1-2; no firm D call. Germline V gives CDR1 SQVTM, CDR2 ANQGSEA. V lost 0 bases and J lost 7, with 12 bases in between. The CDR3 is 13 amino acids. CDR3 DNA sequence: TGCAGCGTTGAAGATCCATGGGCAGCTGGCTACACCTTC. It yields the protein CSVEDPWAAGYTF.

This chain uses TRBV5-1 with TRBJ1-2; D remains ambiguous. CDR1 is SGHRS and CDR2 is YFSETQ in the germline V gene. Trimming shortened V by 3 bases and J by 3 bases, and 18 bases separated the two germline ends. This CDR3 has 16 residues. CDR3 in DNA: TGCGCCAGCAGCTCCACCGGCCCGGGAGGAGACTATGGCTACACCTTC. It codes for CASSSTGPGGDYGYTF.

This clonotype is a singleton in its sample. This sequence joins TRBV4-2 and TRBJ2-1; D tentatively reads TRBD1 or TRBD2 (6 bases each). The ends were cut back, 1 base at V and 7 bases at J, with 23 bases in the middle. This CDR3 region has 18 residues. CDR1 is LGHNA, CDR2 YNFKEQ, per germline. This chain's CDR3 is CASSQGGDIRGQFNEQFF. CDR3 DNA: TGTGCCAGCAGCCAAGGAGGGGACATTCGGGGGCAATTTAATGAGCAGTTCTTC.

The CDR3 DNA follows: TGTGCCAGCAGCTCTGGAGACAGGGTGAACACTGAAGCTTTCTTT. As protein: CASSSGDRVNTEAFF. This chain links TRBV7-2 with TRBJ1-1; TRBD1 matches 7 bases. CDR1 is SGHTA and CDR2 is FQGNSA in the germline V gene. The CDR3 sequence is 15 residues long. The trim removed 4 bases at V and 0 bases at J, leaving 5 bases unmatched.

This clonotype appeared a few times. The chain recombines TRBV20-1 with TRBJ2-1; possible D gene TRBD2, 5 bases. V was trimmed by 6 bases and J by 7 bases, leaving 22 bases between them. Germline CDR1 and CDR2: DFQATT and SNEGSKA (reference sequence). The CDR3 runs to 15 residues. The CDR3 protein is CSAIGWAGPENEQFF. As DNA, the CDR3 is TGCAGTGCCATCGGGTGGGCGGGTCCGGAGAATGAGCAGTTCTTC.

CDR3 region: CSAAGATDNSPLHF. CDR3 DNA sequence: TGCAGTGCTGCAGGGGCCACGGATAATTCACCCCTCCACTTT. The rearrangement uses TRBV20-1 and TRBJ1-6; TRBD1 might be the D (6 bases). This CDR3 has 14 residues. V shed 5 bases and J shed 5 bases, with 13 bases lying between them. The germline V gene has CDR1 DFQATT and CDR2 SNEGSKA (reference sequence).

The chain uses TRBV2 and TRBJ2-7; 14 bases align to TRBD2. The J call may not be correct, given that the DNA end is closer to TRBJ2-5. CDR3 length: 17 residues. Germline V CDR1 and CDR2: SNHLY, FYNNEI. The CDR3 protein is CASILTPGLAGEETQYF. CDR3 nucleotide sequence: TGTGCCAGCATCCTTACGCCGGGACTAGCGGGGGAGGAGACCCAGTACTTC.

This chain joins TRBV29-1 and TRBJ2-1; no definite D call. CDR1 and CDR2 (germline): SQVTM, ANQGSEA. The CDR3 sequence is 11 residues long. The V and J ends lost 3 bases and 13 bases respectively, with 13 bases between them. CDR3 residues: CSVDQQETQFF. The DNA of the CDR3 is TGCAGCGTTGACCAACAAGAGACCCAGTTCTTC.

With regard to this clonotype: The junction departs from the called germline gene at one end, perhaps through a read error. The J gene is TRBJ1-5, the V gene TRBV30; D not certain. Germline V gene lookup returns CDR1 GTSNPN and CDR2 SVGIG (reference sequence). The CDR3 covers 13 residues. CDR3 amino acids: CAWTTGSDQPQHF. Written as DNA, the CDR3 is TGTGCCTGGACGACCGGTAGCGATCAGCCCCAGCATTTT.

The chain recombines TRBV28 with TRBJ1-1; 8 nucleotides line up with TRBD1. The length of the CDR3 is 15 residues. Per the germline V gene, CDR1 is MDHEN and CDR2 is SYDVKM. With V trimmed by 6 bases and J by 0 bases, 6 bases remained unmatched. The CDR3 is CASRRQGTLNTEAFF. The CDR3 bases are TGTGCCAGCAGGCGACAGGGGACCCTGAACACTGAAGCTTTCTTT.

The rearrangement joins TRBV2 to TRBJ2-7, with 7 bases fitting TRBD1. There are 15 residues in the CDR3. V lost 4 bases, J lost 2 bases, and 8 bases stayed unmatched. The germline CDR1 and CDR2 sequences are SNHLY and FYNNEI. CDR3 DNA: TGTGCCAGCAGTGGTACAGGGGCAGGAGCCTACGAGCAGTACTTC. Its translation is CASSGTGAGAYEQYF.

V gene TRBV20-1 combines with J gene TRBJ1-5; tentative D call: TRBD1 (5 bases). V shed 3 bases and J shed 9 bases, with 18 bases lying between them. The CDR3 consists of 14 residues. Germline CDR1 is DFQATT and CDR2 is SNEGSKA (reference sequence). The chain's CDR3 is CSARENRPDSPQHF. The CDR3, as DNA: TGCAGTGCTAGGGAAAACAGGCCCGATTCGCCCCAGCATTTT.

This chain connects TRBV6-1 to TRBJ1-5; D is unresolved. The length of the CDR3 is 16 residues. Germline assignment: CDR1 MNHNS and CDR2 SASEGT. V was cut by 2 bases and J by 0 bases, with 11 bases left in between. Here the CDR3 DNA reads TGTGCCAGCAGTGAACTGGCAAGCTATAGCAATCAGCCCCAGCATTTT. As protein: CASSELASYSNQPQHF.

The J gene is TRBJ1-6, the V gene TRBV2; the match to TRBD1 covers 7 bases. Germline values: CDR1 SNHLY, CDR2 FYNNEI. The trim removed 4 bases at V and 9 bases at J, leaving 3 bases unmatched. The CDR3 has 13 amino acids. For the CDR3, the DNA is TGTGCCAGCAGTGGAAACAGGGGTTCACCCCTCCACTTT. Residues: CASSGNRGSPLHF.

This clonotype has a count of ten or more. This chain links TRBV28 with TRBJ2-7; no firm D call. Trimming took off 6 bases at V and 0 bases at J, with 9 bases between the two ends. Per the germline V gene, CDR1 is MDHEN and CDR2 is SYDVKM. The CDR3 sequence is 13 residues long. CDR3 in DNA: TGTGCCAGCAGCCCCCGTAGCTCCTACGAGCAGTACTTC. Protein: CASSPRSSYEQYF.

CDR3 DNA: TGTGCCAGCAGGAACCGGGACAGGGGACAGCCCCAGCATTTT. Amino acid sequence: CASRNRDRGQPQHF. The chain recombines TRBV6-6 with TRBJ1-5; 10 nucleotides agree with TRBD1. With 6 bases clipped from V and 7 bases from J, the junction kept 6 bases outside the gene matches. CDR1 and CDR2 (germline): MNHNY, SVGAGI (reference sequence). The CDR3 sequence is 14 residues long.

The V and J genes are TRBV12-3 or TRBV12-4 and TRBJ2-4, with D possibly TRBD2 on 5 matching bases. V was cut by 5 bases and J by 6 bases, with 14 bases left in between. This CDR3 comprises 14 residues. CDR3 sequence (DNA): TGTGCCAGCAGTACCCTCAGCGGTCGAAACATTCAGTACTTC. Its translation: CASSTLSGRNIQYF.

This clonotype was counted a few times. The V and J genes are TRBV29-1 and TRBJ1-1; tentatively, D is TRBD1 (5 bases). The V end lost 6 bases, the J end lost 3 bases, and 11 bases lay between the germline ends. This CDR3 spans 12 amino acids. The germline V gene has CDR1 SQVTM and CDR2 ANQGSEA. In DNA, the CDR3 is TGCAGCGTCCGGGACGGGTACACTGAAGCTTTCTTT. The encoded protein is CSVRDGYTEAFF.

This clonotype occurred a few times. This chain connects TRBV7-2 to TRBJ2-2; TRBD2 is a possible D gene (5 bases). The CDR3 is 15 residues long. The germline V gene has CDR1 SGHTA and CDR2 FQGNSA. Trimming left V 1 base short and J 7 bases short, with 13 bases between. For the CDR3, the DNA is TGTGCCAGCAGCTTAGTTTCTAGCAAGGACGGGGAGCTGTTTTTT. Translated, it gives CASSLVSSKDGELFF.

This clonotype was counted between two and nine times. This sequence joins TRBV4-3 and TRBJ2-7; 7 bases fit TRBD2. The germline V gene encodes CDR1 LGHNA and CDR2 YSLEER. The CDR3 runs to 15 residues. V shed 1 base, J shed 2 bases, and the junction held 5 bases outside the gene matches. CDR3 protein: CASSQGSSGTYEQYF. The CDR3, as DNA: TGCGCCAGCAGCCAAGGGTCTAGCGGTACCTACGAGCAGTACTTC.

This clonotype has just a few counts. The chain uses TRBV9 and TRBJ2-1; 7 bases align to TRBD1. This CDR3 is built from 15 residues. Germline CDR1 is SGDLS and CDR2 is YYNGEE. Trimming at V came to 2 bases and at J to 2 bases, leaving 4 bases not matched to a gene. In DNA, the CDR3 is TGTGCCAGCAGCGTCGGGACAGAACCCTACAATGAGCAGTTCTTC. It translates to CASSVGTEPYNEQFF.

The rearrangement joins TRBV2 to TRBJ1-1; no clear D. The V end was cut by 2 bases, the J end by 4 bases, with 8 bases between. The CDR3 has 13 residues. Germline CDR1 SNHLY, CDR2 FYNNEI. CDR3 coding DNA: TGTGCCAGCAGTGAATCGGGTTTCACTGAAGCTTTCTTT. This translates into CASSESGFTEAFF.

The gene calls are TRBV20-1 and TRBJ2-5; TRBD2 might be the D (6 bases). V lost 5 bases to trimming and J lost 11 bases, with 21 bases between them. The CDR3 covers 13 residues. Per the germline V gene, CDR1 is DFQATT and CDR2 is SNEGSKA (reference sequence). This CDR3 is CSAGKGTYNEQYF. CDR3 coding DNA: TGCAGTGCTGGGAAGGGGACTTACAATGAGCAGTACTTC.

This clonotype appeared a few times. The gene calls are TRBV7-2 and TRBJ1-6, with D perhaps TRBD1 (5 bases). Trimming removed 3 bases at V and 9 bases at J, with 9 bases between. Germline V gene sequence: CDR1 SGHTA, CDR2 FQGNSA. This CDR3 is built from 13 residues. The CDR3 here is CASSFAGSSPLHF. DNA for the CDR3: TGTGCCAGCAGCTTTGCAGGGAGTTCACCCCTCCACTTT.

CDR3 region: CASSSAQGYAEAFF. DNA for the CDR3: TGTGCCAGCAGTTCCGCACAGGGATATGCTGAAGCTTTCTTT. V and J are TRBV12-3 or TRBV12-4 and TRBJ1-1, with D possibly matching TRBD1 (6 bases). V lost 4 bases, J lost 6 bases, and 15 bases lay in between. The CDR3 is 14 residues long.

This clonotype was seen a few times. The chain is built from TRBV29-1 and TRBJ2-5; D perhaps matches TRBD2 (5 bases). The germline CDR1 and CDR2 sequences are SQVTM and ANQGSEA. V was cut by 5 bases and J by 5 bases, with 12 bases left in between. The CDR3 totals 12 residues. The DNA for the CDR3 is TGCAGCGTTCGGGGATTAAGGGAGACCCAGTACTTC. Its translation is CSVRGLRETQYF.

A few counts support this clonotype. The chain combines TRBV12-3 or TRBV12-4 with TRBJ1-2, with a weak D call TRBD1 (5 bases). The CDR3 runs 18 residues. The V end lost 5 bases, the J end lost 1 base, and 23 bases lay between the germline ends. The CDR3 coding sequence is TGTGCCAGCAGTCCTACTGGGGCCGGCTCCACTTATAACTATGGCTACACCTTC. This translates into CASSPTGAGSTYNYGYTF.